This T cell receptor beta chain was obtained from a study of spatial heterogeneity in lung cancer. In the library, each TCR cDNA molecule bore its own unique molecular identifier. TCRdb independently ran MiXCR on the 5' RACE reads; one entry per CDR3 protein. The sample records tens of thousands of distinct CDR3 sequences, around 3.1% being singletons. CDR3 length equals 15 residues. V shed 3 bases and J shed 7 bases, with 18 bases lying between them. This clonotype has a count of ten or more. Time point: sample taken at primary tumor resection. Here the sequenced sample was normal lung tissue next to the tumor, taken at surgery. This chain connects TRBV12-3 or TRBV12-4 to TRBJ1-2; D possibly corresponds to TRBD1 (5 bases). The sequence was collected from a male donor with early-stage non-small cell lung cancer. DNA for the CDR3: TGTGCCAGCAGTTTTTTTCTCGGGGGAGTCAGTGGCTACACCTTC. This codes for CASSFFLGGVSGYTF.